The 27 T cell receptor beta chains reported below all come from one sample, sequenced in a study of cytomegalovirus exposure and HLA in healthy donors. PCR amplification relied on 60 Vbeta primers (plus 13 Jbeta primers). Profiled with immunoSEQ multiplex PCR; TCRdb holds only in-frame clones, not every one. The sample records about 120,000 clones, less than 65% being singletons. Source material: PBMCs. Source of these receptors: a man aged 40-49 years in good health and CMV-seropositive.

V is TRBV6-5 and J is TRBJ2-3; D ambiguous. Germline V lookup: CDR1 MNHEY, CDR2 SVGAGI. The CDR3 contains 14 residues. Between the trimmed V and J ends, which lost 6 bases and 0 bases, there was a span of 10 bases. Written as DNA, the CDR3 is TGTGCCAGCAGCTCGCGGAGCAGCACAGATACGCAGTATTTT. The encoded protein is CASSSRSSTDTQYF.

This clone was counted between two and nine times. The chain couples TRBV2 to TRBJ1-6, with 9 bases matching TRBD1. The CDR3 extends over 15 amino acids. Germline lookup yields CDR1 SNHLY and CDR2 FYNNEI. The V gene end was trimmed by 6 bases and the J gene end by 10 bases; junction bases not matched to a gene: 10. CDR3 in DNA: TGTGCCAGCAGCCCACGTACAGGGACAGGGTCACCCCTCCACTTT. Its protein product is CASSPRTGTGSPLHF.

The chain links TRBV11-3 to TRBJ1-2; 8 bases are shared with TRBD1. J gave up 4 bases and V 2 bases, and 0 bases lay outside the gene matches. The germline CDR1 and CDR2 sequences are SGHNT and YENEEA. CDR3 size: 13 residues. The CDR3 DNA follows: TGTGCCAGCAGCTTAACAGGGGGCTATGGCTACACCTTC. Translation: CASSLTGGYGYTF.

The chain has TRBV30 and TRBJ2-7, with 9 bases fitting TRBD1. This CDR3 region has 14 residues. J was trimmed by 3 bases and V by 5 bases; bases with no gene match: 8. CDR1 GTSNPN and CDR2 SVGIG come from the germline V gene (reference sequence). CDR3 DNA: TGTGCCTGGTCTTCATGGGACAGGGTCTACGAGCAGTACTTC. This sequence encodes CAWSSWDRVYEQYF.

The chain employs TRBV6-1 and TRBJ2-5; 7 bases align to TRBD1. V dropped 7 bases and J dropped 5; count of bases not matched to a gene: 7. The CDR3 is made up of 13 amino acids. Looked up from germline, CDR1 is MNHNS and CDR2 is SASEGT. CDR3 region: CASNPGQWETQYF. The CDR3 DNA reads TGTGCCAGCAATCCGGGACAGTGGGAGACCCAGTACTTC.

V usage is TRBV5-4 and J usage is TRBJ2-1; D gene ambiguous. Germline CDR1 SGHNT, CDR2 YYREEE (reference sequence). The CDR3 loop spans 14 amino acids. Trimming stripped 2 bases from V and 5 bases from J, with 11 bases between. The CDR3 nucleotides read TGTGCCAGCAGCTTTCCAGGTAATGACAATGAGCAGTTCTTC. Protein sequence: CASSFPGNDNEQFF.

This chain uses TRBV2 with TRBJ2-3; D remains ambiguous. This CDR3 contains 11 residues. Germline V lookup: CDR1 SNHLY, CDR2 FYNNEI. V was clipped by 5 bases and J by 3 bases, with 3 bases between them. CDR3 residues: CASSRTDTQYF. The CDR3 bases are TGTGCCAGCAGTCGTACAGATACGCAGTATTTT.

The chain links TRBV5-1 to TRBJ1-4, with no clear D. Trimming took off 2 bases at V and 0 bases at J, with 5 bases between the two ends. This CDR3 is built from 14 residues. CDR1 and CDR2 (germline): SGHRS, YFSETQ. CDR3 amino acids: CASSLLATNEKLFF. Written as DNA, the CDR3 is TGCGCCAGCAGCTTACTGGCAACTAATGAAAAACTGTTTTTT.

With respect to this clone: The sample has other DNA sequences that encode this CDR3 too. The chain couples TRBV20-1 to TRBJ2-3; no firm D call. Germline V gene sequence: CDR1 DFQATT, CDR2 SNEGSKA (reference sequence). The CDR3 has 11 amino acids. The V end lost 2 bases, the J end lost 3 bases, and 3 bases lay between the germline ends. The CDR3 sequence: CSARQTDTQYF. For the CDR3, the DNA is TGCAGTGCTAGACAGACAGATACGCAGTATTTT.

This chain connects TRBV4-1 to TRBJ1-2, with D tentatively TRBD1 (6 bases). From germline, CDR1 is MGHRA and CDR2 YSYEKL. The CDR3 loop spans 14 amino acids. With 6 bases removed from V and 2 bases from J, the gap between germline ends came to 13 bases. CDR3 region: CASRGTGKNYGYTF. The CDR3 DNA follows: TGCGCCAGCAGGGGAACAGGGAAGAACTATGGCTACACCTTC.

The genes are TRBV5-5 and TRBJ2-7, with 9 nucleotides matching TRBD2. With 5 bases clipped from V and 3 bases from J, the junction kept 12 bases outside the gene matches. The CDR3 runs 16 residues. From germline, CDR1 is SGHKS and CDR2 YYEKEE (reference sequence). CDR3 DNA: TGTGCCAGCAGGAGGGGACTAGCCGAGGGTCTCTACGAGCAGTACTTC. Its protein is CASRRGLAEGLYEQYF.

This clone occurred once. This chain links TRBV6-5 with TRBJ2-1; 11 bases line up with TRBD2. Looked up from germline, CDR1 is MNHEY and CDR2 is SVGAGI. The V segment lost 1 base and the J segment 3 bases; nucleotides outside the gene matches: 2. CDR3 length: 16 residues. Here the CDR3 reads CASSYLGTSGYNEQFF. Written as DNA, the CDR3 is TGTGCCAGCAGTTACTTGGGGACTAGCGGCTACAATGAGCAGTTCTTC.

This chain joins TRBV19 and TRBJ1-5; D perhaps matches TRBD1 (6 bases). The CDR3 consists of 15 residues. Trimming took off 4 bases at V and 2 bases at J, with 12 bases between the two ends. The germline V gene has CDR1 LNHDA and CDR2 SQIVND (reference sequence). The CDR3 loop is CASSSREGGNQPQHF. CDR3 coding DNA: TGTGCCAGTAGTAGCAGGGAGGGGGGCAATCAGCCCCAGCATTTT.

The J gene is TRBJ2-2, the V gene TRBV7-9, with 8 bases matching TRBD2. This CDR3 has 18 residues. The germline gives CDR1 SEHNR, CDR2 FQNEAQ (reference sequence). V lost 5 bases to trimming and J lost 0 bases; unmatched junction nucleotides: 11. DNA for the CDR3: TGTGCCAGCAGCCCGCCACTAGCGGCCATAGCGAACACCGGGGAGCTGTTTTTT. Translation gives CASSPPLAAIANTGELFF.

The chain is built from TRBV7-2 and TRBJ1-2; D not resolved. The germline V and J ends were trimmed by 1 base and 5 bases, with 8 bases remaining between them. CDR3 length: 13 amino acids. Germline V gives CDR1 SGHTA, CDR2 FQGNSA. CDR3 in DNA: TGTGCCAGCAGCTTAGGAGCGGGTTATGGCTACACCTTC. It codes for CASSLGAGYGYTF.

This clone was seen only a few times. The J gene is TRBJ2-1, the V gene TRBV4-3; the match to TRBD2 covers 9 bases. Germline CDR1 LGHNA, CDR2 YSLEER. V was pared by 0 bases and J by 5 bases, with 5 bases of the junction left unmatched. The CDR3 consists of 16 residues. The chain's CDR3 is CASSQDTGTSNNEQFF. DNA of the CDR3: TGCGCCAGCAGCCAAGATACCGGGACTAGCAACAATGAGCAGTTCTTC.

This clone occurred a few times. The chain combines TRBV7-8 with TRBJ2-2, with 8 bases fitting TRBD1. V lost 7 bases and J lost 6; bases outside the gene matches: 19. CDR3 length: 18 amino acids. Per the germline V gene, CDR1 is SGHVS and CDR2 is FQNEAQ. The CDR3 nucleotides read TGTGCCAGCAACCCTAGTGGAGGGGCAGGGGGCTTCTCCGGGGAGCTGTTTTTT. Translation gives CASNPSGGAGGFSGELFF.

This CDR3 is CASRSRDRAAGELFF. In nucleotides, the CDR3 is TGTGCCAGCAGAAGCCGGGACAGGGCCGCCGGGGAGCTGTTTTTT. The V gene is TRBV2, the J gene TRBJ2-2; TRBD1 aligns across 9 bases. Trimming removed 6 bases from V and 6 bases from J; junction bases left unmatched: 8. From germline, CDR1 is SNHLY and CDR2 FYNNEI. The CDR3 totals 15 residues.

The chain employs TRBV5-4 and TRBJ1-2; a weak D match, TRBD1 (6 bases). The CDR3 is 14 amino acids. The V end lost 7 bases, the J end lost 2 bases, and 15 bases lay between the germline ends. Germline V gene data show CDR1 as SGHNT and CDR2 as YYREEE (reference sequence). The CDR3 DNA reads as TGTGCCAGCCGCGAGGCAGGGGTCAACTATGGCTACACCTTC. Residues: CASREAGVNYGYTF.

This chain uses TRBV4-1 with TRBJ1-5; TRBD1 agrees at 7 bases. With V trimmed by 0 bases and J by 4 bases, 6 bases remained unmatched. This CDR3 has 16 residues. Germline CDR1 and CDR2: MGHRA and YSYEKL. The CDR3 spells CASSQDGTGDNQPQHF. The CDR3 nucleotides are TGCGCCAGCAGCCAAGATGGTACAGGGGATAATCAGCCCCAGCATTTT.

The CDR3 here is CASSLAGRPTGELFF. DNA for the CDR3: TGTGCCAGCAGCTTAGCGGGCCGACCAACCGGGGAGCTGTTTTTT. The V call is TRBV7-7, the J call TRBJ2-2, with D uncertain. In germline, CDR1 is SSHAT, CDR2 FNYEAQ (reference sequence). Trimming stripped 0 bases from V and 5 bases from J, with 10 bases between. The CDR3 consists of 15 residues. Combining the CDR3 with reference TRBV7-7 and TRBJ2-2 gives the whole variable domain GAGVSQSPRYKVTKRGQDVTLRCDPISSHATLYWYQQALGQGPEFLTYFNYEAQPDKSGLPSDRFSAERPEGSISTLTIQRTEQRDSAMYRCASSLAGRPTGELFFGEGSRLTVL.

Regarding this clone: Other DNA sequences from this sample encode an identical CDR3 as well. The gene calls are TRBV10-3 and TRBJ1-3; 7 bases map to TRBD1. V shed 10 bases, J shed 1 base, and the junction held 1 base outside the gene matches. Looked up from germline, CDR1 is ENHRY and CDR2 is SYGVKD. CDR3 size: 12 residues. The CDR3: CATGGSGNTIYF. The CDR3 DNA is TGTGCCACAGGGGGTTCTGGAAACACCATATATTTT.

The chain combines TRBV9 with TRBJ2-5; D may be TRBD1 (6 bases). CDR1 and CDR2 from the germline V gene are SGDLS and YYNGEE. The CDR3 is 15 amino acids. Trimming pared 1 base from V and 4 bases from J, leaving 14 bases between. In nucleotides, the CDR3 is TGTGCCAGCAGCGTACAAGGGGGTATCGGAGAGACCCAGTACTTC. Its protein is CASSVQGGIGETQYF. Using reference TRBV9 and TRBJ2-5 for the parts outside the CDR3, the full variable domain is DSGVTQTPKHLITATGQRVTLRCSPRSGDLSVYWYQQSLDQGLQFLIQYYNGEERAKGNILERFSAQQFPDLHSELNLSSLELGDSALYFCASSVQGGIGETQYFGPGTRLLVL.

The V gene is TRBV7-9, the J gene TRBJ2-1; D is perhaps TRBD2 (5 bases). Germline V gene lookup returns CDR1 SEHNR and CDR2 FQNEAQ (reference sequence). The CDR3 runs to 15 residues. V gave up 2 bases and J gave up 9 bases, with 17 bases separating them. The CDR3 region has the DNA TGTGCCAGCAGCTTACGAGGAGGTAGATATAGTGAGCAGTTCTTC. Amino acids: CASSLRGGRYSEQFF.

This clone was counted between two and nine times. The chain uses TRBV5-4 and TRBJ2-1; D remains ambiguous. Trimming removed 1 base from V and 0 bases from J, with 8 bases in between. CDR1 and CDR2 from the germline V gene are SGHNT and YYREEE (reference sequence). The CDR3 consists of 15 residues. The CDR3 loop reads CASSLTPNSYNEQFF. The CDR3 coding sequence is TGTGCCAGCAGCTTGACTCCTAACTCCTACAATGAGCAGTTCTTC.

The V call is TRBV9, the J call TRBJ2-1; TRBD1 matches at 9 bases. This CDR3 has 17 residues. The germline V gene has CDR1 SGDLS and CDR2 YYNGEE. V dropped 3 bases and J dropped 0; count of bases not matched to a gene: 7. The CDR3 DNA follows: TGTGCCAGCAGCGAAAGACAGGGGGAGAGCTCCTACAATGAGCAGTTCTTC. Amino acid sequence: CASSERQGESSYNEQFF.

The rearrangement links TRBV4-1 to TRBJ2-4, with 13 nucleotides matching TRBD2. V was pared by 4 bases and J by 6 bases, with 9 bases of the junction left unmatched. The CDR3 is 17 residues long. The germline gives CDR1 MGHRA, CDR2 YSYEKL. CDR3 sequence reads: CASSLPRLAGGRNIQYF. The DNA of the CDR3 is TGCGCCAGCAGCCTACCCAGACTAGCGGGAGGCCGAAACATTCAGTACTTC.